This T cell receptor beta chain was documented in a study of blood T cell repertoires in COVID-19. As for the study in general: T cells, B-cell-depleted T cells, or PBMCs supplied cDNA or gDNA.

Authors' analysis steps: It was from reference gene primer amplification that nucleated cell counts were estimated. Profiling relied on immunoSEQ multiplex PCR, and the TCRdb table lists in-frame clones only, not all of them. The V and J calls and the clone size are those of that table, but D and trimming were determined from the DNA. The sample has some 320,000 clones, roughly 86% seen once. Germline lookup yields CDR1 MNHEY and CDR2 SMNVEV (reference sequence). V was pared by 6 bases and J by 5 bases, with 20 bases between. The CDR3 covers 15 residues. The receptor's source is a woman between 45 and 60 years old who had recovered from COVID-19. The gene calls are TRBV27 and TRBJ2-7; D is possibly TRBD2 (6 bases). The sequencing sample was made of peripheral blood. CDR3 residues: CASSSPSGRENEQYF. The CDR3 DNA reads as TGTGCCAGCAGCTCCCCTTCCGGGAGAGAAAACGAGCAGTACTTC.